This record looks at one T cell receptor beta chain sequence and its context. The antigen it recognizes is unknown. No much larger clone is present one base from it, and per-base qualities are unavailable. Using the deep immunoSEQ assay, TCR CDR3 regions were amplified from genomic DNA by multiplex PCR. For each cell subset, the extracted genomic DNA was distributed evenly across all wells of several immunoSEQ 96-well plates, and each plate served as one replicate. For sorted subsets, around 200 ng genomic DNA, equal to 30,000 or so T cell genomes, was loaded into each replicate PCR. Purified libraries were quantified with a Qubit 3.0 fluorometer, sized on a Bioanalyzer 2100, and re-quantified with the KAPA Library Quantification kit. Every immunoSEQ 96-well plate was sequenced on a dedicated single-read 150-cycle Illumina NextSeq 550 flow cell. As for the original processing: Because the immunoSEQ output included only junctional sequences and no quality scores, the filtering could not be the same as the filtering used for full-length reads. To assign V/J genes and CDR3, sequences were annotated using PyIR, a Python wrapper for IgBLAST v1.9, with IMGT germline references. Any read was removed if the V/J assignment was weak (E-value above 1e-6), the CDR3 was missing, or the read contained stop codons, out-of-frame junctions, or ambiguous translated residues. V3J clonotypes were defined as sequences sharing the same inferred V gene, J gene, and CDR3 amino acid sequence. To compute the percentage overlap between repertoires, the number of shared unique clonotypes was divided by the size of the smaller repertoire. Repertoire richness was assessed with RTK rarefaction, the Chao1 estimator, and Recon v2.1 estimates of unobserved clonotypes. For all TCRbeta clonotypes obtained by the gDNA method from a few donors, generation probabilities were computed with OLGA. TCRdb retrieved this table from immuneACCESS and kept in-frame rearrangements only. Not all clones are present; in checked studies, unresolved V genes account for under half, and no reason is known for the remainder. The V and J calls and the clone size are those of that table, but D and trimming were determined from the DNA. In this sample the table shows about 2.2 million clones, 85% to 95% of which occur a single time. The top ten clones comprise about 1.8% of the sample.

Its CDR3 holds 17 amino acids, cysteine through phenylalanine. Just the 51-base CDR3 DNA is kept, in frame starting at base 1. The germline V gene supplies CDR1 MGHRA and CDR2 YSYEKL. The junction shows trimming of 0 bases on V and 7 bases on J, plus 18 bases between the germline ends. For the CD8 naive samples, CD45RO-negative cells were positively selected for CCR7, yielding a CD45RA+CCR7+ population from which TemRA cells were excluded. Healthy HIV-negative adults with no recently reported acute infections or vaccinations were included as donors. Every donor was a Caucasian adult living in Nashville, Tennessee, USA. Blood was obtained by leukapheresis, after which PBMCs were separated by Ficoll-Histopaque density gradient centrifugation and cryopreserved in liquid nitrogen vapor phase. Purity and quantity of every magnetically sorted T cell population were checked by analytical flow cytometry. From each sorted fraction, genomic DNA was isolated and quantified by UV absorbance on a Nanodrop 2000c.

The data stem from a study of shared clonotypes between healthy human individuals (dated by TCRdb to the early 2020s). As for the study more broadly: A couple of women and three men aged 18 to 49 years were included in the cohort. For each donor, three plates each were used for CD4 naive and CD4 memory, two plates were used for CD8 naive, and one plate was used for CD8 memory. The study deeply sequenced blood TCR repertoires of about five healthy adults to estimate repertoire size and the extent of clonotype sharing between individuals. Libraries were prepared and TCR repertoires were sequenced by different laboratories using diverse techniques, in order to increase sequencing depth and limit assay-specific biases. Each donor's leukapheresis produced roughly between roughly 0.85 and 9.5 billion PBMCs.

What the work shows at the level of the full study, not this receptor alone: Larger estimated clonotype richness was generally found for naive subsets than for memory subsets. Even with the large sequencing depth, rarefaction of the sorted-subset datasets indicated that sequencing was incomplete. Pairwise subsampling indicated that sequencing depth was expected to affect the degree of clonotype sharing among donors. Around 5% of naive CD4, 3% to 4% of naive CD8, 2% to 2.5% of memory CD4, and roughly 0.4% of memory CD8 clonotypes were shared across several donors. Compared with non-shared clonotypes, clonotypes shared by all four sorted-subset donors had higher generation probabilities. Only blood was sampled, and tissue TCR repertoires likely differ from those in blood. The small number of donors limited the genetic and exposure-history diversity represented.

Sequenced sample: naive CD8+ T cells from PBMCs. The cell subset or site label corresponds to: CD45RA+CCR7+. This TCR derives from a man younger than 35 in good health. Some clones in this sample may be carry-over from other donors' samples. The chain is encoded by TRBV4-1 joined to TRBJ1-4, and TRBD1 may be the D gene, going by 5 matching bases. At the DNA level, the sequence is TGCGCCAGCAGCCAAGATCCTGCTAGGGGCCGGGGTGAAAAACTGTTTTTT. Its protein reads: CASSQDPARGRGEKLFF.